These 2 T cell receptor beta chains came from one sample sequenced in a study of identical twins. Using its own MiXCR run on the 5' RACE reads, TCRdb lists one record per CDR3 protein. The data show 600,000 to 850,000 distinct CDR3 sequences, about 18% seen once. Another study also made use of these data, one on T cells expressing NK-cell markers.

The sample taken for sequencing was PBMCs. These TCRs come from a woman aged 18-29 years in good health.

CDR3 DNA sequence: TGCGCCAGCAGCTCCCACCTTAATGAAAAACTGTTTTTT. Its protein is CASSSHLNEKLFF. The genes are TRBV5-1 and TRBJ1-4, with unresolved D. The CDR3 extends over 13 amino acids. Germline CDR1 and CDR2: SGHRS and YFSETQ. V lost 3 bases, J lost 4 bases, and 7 bases lay in between.

This chain uses TRBV20-1 with TRBJ1-5; D not certain. Germline V gives CDR1 DFQATT, CDR2 SNEGSKA (reference sequence). The V and J ends lost 3 bases and 3 bases respectively, with 9 bases between them. The CDR3 has 13 residues. The CDR3 region has the DNA TGCAGTGCTAGGGTGGAGAACAATCAGCCCCAGCATTTT. Its protein product is CSARVENNQPQHF.